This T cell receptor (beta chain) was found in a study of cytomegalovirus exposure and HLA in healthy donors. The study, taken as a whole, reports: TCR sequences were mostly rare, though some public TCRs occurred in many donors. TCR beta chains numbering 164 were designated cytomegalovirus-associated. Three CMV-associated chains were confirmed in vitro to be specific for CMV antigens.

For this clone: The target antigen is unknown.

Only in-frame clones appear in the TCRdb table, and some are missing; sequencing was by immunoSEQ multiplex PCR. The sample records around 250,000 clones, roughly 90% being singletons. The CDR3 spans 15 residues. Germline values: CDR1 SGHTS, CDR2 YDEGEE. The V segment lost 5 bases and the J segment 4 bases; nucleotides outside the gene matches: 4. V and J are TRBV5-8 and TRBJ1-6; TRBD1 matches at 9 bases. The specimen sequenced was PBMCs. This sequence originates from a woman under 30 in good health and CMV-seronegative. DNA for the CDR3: TGTGCCAGCAGGGGTGGACAGGGGTATAATTCACCCCTCCACTTT. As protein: CASRGGQGYNSPLHF. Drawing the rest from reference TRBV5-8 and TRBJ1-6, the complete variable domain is EAGVTQSPTHLIKTRGQQATLRCSPISGHTSVYWYQQALGLGLQFLLWYDEGEERNRGNFPPRFSGRQFPNYSSELNVNALELEDSALYLCASRGGQGYNSPLHFGNGTRLTVT.